Shown below are 14 T cell receptor beta chains from a single sample sequenced in a study of T cells in Graves' hyperthyroidism and ophthalmopathy. Amplification targeted TCR beta CDR3 regions from RNA transcripts. A first-round RT-PCR of the TCR CDR3 used the HTBI primer set. MiXCR, applied by TCRdb to the multiplex PCR reads, yields one record per CDR3 protein. The data contain some 250,000 distinct CDR3 sequences, roughly 15% of them singletons. Sequenced material: blood. All receptors come from a woman between 45 and 65 years old with Graves' hyperthyroidism that later progressed to Graves' ophthalmopathy.

This clonotype was counted many times. The V gene is TRBV20-1, the J gene TRBJ2-5; D gene ambiguous. This CDR3 has 13 residues. The germline gives CDR1 DFQATT, CDR2 SNEGSKA (reference sequence). The ends were cut back, 6 bases at V and 9 bases at J, with 20 bases in the middle. In DNA, the CDR3 is TGCAGTGCCGCCCGTGTCAGTAATAAAGCCCAGTACTTC. Its protein product is CSAARVSNKAQYF.

This clonotype was counted at least ten times. The CDR3 DNA reads as TGTGCCAGCAGTGAAGTGGTTCAGCCCCAGCATTTT. This sequence encodes CASSEVVQPQHF. V gene TRBV2 combines with J gene TRBJ1-5, with unresolved D. The V and J ends lost 1 base and 6 bases respectively, with 4 bases between them. This CDR3 contains 12 residues. Germline CDR1 and CDR2: SNHLY and FYNNEI.

In its sample, this clonotype was seen many times. This chain links TRBV5-1 with TRBJ2-3, with D perhaps assigned TRBD1 or TRBD2 (7 bases each). V lost 7 bases and J 5 bases, leaving 23 bases between the germline ends. Germline-derived CDR1 and CDR2 are SGHRS and YFSETQ. The CDR3 runs to 16 residues. The CDR3, as DNA: TGCGCCAGCGGCCTTAGACTAGCAGGGGGTGGAGATACGCAGTATTTT. The encoded protein is CASGLRLAGGGDTQYF.

This clonotype was observed at least ten times. The chain carries TRBV4-1 and TRBJ2-7; 9 bases are a match to TRBD1. Germline V gene data show CDR1 as MGHRA and CDR2 as YSYEKL. The CDR3 runs to 16 residues. Trimming at V came to 0 bases and at J to 7 bases, leaving 10 bases not matched to a gene. CDR3 bases: TGCGCCAGCAGCCAAGAAGTGGGGACAGGGTGGAGAGAGCAGTACTTC. Translation gives CASSQEVGTGWREQYF.

This clonotype appeared many times. V gene TRBV3-1 combines with J gene TRBJ2-1; no firm D call. The CDR3 runs to 14 residues. Trimming removed 1 base at V and 4 bases at J, with 8 bases between. Germline loops: CDR1 LGHDT, CDR2 YNNKEL (reference sequence). Written as DNA, the CDR3 is TGTGCCAGCAGCCAAGGGGCAGGATACAATGAGCAGTTCTTC. Translation gives CASSQGAGYNEQFF.

DNA for the CDR3: TGTGCCAGCAGTCAACGACAGGGATCGGTTAGTGGGGCCAACGTCCTGACTTTC. Amino acids: CASSQRQGSVSGANVLTF. V usage is TRBV28 and J usage is TRBJ2-6, with TRBD1 matching 7 bases. CDR3 length equals 18 residues. J lost 3 bases, V lost 5 bases, and 13 bases had no gene match. Germline lookup yields CDR1 MDHEN and CDR2 SYDVKM.

This clonotype was detected many times. The gene calls are TRBV7-8 and TRBJ1-2; 10 bases agree with TRBD1. The J segment lost 2 bases and the V segment lost 3 bases, leaving 9 bases of the junction unmatched. Per germline, CDR1 SGHVS and CDR2 FQNEAQ. The CDR3 sequence is 17 residues long. The CDR3 spells CASSFTGTGVANYGYTF. The CDR3 DNA follows: TGTGCCAGCAGCTTCACCGGGACAGGGGTCGCAAACTATGGCTACACCTTC.

In its sample, this clonotype was seen many times. The V gene is TRBV7-8, the J gene TRBJ2-1; TRBD2 agrees at 11 bases. J lost 6 bases, V lost 1 base, and 8 bases had no gene match. The CDR3 loop spans 17 amino acids. Germline V gives CDR1 SGHVS, CDR2 FQNEAQ. CDR3 in amino acids: CASSLVLGLAGGNEQFF. The CDR3 DNA follows: TGTGCCAGCAGCTTAGTACTCGGTCTAGCGGGAGGCAATGAGCAGTTCTTC.

This clonotype was seen only a few times. This sequence joins TRBV9 and TRBJ1-2, with TRBD1 as a possible D gene (5 bases). Germline V CDR1 and CDR2: SGDLS, YYNGEE. The CDR3 contains 15 residues. V was clipped by 0 bases and J by 0 bases, with 9 bases between them. The CDR3 sequence is CASSVATTANYGYTF. Written as DNA, the CDR3 is TGTGCCAGCAGCGTAGCTACGACAGCTAACTATGGCTACACCTTC.

This clonotype was seen more than once but under ten times. The chain is built from TRBV6-1 and TRBJ1-2; D remains unclear. CDR1 and CDR2 (germline): MNHNS, SASEGT. This CDR3 is 13 amino acids long. Between the trimmed V and J ends, which lost 2 bases and 6 bases, there was a span of 10 bases. The CDR3: CASSETGRDGYTF. The CDR3 DNA sequence: TGTGCCAGCAGTGAAACCGGGCGGGATGGCTACACCTTC.

This clonotype has ten or more counts. V is TRBV7-3 and J is TRBJ1-1; 9 nucleotides line up with TRBD1. V lost 5 bases to trimming and J lost 2 bases; unmatched junction nucleotides: 6. CDR1 and CDR2 (germline): SGHTA, FQGTGA. This CDR3 is built from 15 residues. CDR3 amino acids: CASSPGDRDNTEAFF. CDR3 sequence (DNA): TGTGCCAGCAGCCCCGGGGACAGGGACAACACTGAAGCTTTCTTT.

This clonotype was seen at least ten times. The J gene is TRBJ2-1, the V gene TRBV28; D ambiguous. V dropped 6 bases and J dropped 0 bases, with 12 bases sitting between them. This CDR3 has 15 residues. CDR1 and CDR2 from the germline V gene are MDHEN and SYDVKM. CDR3 amino acids: CASSLPRSSYNEQFF. The CDR3 DNA reads TGTGCCAGCAGCCTCCCCCGGAGCTCCTACAATGAGCAGTTCTTC.

Ten or more counts support this clonotype. CDR3 nucleotides: TGTGCCAGCAGTGACTGGACAGACTCTGGAAACACCATATATTTT. It yields the protein CASSDWTDSGNTIYF. V and J are TRBV2 and TRBJ1-3, with D maybe TRBD1 (6 bases). Germline V CDR1 and CDR2: SNHLY, FYNNEI. V lost 3 bases and J lost 0, with 9 bases in between. This CDR3 is 15 amino acids long.

The chain joins TRBV30 to TRBJ1-1; the D is unclear. This CDR3 contains 15 residues. CDR1 is GTSNPN, CDR2 SVGIG, per germline (reference sequence). Between the trimmed V and J ends, which lost 0 bases and 0 bases, there was a span of 11 bases. In DNA, the CDR3 is TGTGCCTGGAGTGTTGGTGGATGGATGAACACTGAAGCTTTCTTT. Translated: CAWSVGGWMNTEAFF.